This T cell receptor beta chain was retrieved from a study of blood T cells in healthy people across ages. The V gene's germline CDR1 is MNHEY and CDR2 SVGAGI. This CDR3 is 12 amino acids long. J lost 5 bases, V lost 10 bases, and 5 bases had no gene match. This clonotype was seen ten or more times. A second PCR of roughly 7 to 11 cycles used a sample-barcoded 5' primer and a J-beta primer mix. One entry per CDR3 protein, called by TCRdb with MiXCR from the 5' RACE reads. The data show some 700,000 distinct CDR3 sequences, with 35% to 45% seen just once and under 25% held by the top ten. The sequence derives from a woman in her fifties or sixties in good health. The sample consisted of blood. This chain connects TRBV6-5 to TRBJ2-7, with 10 bases aligning to TRBD1. The CDR3 DNA follows: TGTGCCACGGGGGACAGGGGAAACGAGCAGTACTTC. It codes for CATGDRGNEQYF.